This is a list of T cell receptor beta chains from one sample in a study of T cell responses to AZD1222 COVID-19 vaccine. The method was immunoSEQ multiplex PCR; TCRdb's version includes in-frame clones alone and lacks a portion of them. The table has around 140,000 clones, roughly 92% seen once. The source material was peripheral blood, sampled on day 0 of AZD1222 vaccination. Receptor source: an adult in good health. Both conserved end residues are part of each CDR3. A D gene is named only where the DNA matches it firmly. Rows may omit the clone size; those that give it use once, few, many or a size class.

v_call	j_call	d_call	clone_size	cdr3_aa	cdr3_nt
TRBV7-2	TRBJ1-1	TRBD1	-	CASSLGQQNTEAFF	TGTGCCAGCAGCTTGGGACAGCAGAACACTGAAGCTTTCTTT
TRBV24-1	TRBJ2-7	TRBD2	-	CATSDRTSGTYEQYF	TGTGCCACCAGTGACCGGACTAGCGGGACCTACGAGCAGTACTTC
TRBV7-2	TRBJ2-1	TRBD1	-	CASRTLGDRVYEQFF	TGTGCCAGCAGGACCCTCGGGGACAGGGTCTATGAGCAGTTCTTC
TRBV2	TRBJ1-4	TRBD1	-	CASGGSGTVNEKLFF	TGTGCCAGCGGCGGATCCGGGACAGTTAATGAAAAACTGTTTTTT
TRBV27	TRBJ2-1	TRBD2	once	CASSYPGGPKNEQFF	TGTGCCAGCAGTTATCCGGGGGGGCCTAAAAATGAGCAGTTCTTC
TRBV15	TRBJ2-2	-	-	CATSRYRELFF	TGTGCCACCAGCAGGTACCGGGAGCTGTTTTTT
TRBV5-1	TRBJ2-5	-	-	CASSLGGRPQETQYF	TGCGCCAGCAGCTTGGGGGGACGGCCCCAAGAGACCCAGTACTTC
TRBV19	TRBJ1-2	TRBD1	once	CATLGTGRDYGYTF	TGTGCCACGCTTGGGACAGGGCGAGACTATGGCTACACCTTC
TRBV9	TRBJ2-7	-	-	CASSVGWLGEQYF	TGTGCCAGCAGCGTAGGGTGGCTCGGGGAGCAGTACTTC
TRBV18	TRBJ2-1	TRBD1	-	CASSLGTGGFYNEQFF	TGTGCCAGCTCACTCGGGACAGGGGGCTTCTACAATGAGCAGTTCTTC
TRBV4-1	TRBJ1-3	-	-	CASSQGPTRAGNTIYF	TGCGCCAGCAGCCAAGGACCTACTAGGGCTGGAAACACCATATATTTT
TRBV7-2	TRBJ1-4	-	-	CASSLNTATNEKLFF	TGTGCCAGCAGCTTAAATACAGCAACTAATGAAAAACTGTTTTTT
TRBV29-1	TRBJ2-1	TRBD2	-	CSVPGLATNEQFF	TGCAGCGTCCCGGGACTAGCGACGAATGAGCAGTTCTTC
TRBV3-1/TRBV3-2	TRBJ2-3	-	-	CASSQSGGDTQYF	TGTGCCAGCAGCCAATCCGGAGGAGATACGCAGTATTTT
TRBV10-2	TRBJ2-1	TRBD2	-	CASCRTGGAAFYEQFF	TGCGCCAGCTGTCGTACGGGGGGGGCCGCTTTCTATGAGCAGTTCTTC
TRBV29-1	TRBJ2-7	TRBD2	medium-sized	CSVEGAGDVGYYEQYF	TGCAGCGTTGAAGGCGCGGGGGACGTTGGTTACTACGAGCAGTACTTC
TRBV6-5	TRBJ2-2	-	-	CASSYSRAGELFF	TGTGCCAGCAGCTACTCTCGGGCCGGGGAGCTGTTTTTT
TRBV18	TRBJ1-2	TRBD1	-	CASSPLIGTGGPYGYTF	TGTGCCAGCTCACCTCTTATTGGGACAGGAGGCCCCTATGGCTACACCTTC
TRBV7-2	TRBJ2-7	TRBD2	-	CASSLYGTSGIDEQYF	TGTGCCAGCAGCTTATACGGGACTAGCGGGATAGACGAGCAGTACTTC
TRBV28	TRBJ2-1	TRBD2	-	CASPPGLAGDGTTNEQFF	TGTGCCAGCCCCCCCGGACTAGCGGGAGATGGCACAACCAATGAGCAGTTCTTC
TRBV10-3	TRBJ2-1	TRBD1	-	CAIRDRDREVDEQFF	TGTGCCATCAGGGACCGGGACAGGGAGGTCGATGAGCAGTTCTTC
TRBV3-1/TRBV3-2	TRBJ2-7	-	-	CASSWRLSYEQYF	TGTGCCAGCAGCTGGCGGCTATCCTACGAGCAGTACTTC
TRBV24-1	TRBJ2-2	-	once	CATRQGRYTGELFF	TGTGCCACCAGACAGGGTCGATACACCGGGGAGCTGTTTTTT
TRBV7-9	TRBJ1-3	-	-	CASSLGSGAGNTIYF	TGTGCCAGCAGCTTAGGATCAGGGGCTGGAAACACCATATATTTT
TRBV15	TRBJ2-2	-	-	CATRPGGGDGAGELFF	TGTGCCACCAGGCCCGGAGGGGGCGATGGGGCCGGGGAGCTGTTTTTT